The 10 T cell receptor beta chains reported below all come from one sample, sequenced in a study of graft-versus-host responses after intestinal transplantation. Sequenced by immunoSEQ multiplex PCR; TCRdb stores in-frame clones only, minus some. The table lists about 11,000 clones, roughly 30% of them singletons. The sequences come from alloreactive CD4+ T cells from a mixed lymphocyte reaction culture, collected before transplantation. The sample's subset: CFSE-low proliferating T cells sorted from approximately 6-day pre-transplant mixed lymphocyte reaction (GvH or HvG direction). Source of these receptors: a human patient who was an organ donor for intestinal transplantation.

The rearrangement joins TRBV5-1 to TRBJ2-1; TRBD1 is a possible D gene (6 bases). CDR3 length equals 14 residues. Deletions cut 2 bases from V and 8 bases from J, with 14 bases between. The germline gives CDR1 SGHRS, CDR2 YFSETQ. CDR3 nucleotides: TGCGCCAGCAGCTTCCGGACTGGGGGCGATGAGCAGTTCTTC. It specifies CASSFRTGGDEQFF.

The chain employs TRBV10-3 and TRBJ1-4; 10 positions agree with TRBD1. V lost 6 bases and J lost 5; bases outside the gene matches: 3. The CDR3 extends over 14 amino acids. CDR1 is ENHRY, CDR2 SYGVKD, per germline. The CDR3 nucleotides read TGTGCCATCAGAGGACAGGGGGGGAATGAAAAACTGTTTTTT. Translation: CAIRGQGGNEKLFF.

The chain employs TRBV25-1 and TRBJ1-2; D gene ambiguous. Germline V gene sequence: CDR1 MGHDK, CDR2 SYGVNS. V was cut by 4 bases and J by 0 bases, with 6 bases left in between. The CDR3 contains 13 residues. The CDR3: CASSGSTNYGYTF. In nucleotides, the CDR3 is TGTGCCAGCAGTGGCAGTACTAACTATGGCTACACCTTC.

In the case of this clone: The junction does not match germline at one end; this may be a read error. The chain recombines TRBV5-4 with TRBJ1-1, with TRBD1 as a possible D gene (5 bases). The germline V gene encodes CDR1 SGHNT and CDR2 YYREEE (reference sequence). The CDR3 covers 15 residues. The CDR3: CASSQVDRLNTEAFF. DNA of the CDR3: TGCGCCAGCAGCCAAGTCGACAGACTGAACACTGAAGCTTTCTTT.

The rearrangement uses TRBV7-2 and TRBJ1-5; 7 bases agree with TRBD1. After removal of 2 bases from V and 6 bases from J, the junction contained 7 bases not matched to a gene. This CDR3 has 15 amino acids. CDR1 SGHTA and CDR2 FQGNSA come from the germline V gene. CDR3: CASSLSTGVAQPQHF. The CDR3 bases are TGTGCCAGCAGCTTATCAACAGGGGTGGCTCAGCCCCAGCATTTT.

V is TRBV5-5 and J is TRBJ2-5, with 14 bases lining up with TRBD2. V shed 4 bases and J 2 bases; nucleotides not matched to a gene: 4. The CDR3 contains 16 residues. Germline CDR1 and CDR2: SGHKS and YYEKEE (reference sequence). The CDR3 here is CASSLGLAGGQETQYF. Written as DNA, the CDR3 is TGTGCCAGCAGCCTTGGACTAGCGGGGGGACAAGAGACCCAGTACTTC.

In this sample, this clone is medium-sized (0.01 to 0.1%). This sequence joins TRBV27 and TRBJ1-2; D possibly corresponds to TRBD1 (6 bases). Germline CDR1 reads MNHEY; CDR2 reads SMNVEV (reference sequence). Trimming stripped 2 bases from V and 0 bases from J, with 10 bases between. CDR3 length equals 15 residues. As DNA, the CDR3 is TGTGCCAGCAGTTTACGTTGGACAGCTAACTATGGCTACACCTTC. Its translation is CASSLRWTANYGYTF.

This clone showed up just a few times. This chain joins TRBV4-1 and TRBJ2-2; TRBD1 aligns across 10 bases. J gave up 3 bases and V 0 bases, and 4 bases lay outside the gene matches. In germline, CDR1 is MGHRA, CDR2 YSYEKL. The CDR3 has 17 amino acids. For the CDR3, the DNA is TGCGCCAGCAGCCAAGATCCCGGGACAGGGGACACCGGGGAGCTGTTTTTT. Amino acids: CASSQDPGTGDTGELFF.

CDR3 bases: TGTGCCAGCTCACCACGGGTTAGCCTTAATGAGCAGTTCTTC. Protein sequence: CASSPRVSLNEQFF. The chain carries TRBV18 and TRBJ2-1, with D unresolved. V was shortened by 1 base and J by 7 bases, with 11 bases between the two germline ends. Germline-derived CDR1 and CDR2 are KGHSH and LQKENI. This CDR3 is 14 amino acids long.

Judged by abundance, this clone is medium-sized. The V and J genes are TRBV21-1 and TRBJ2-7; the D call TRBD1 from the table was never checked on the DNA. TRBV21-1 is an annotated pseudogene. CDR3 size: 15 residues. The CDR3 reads CASSKRGHSPYEQYF. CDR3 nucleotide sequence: TGTGCCAGCAGCAAACGGGGACATTCGCCCTACGAGCAGTACTTC.